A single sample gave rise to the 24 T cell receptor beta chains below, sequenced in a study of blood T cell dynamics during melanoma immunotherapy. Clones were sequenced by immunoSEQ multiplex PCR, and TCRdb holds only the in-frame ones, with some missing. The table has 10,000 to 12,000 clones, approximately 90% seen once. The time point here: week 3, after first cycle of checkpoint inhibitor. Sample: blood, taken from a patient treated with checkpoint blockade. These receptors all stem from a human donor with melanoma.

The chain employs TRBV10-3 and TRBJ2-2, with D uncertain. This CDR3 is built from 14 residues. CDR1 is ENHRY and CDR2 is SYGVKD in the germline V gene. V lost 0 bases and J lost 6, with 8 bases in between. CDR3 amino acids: CAISESSPAGELFF. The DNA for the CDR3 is TGTGCCATCAGTGAGTCAAGCCCCGCCGGGGAGCTGTTTTTT.

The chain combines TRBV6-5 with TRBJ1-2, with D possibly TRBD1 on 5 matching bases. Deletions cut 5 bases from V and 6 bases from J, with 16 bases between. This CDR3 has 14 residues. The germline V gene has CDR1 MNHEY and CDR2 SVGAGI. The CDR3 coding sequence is TGTGCCAGCAGTACGGGACCTCTTAGGGATGGCTACACCTTC. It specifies CASSTGPLRDGYTF.

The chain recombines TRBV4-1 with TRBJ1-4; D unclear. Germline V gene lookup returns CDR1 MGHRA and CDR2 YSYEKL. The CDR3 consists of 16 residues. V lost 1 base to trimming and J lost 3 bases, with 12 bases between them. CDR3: CASSQGGPAANEKLFF. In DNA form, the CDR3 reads TGCGCCAGCAGCCAAGGCGGCCCGGCGGCTAATGAAAAACTGTTTTTT.

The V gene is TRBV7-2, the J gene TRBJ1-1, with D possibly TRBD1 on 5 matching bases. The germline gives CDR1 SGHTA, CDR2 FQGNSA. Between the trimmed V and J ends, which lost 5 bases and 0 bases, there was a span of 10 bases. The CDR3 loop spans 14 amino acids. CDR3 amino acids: CASSAGFLNTEAFF. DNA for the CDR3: TGTGCCAGCAGCGCAGGGTTCTTGAACACTGAAGCTTTCTTT. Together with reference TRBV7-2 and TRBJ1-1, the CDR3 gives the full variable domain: GAGVSQSPSNKVTEKGKDVELRCDPISGHTALYWYRQSLGQGLEFLIYFQGNSAPDKSGLPSDRFSAERTGGSVSTLTIQRTQQEDSAVYLCASSAGFLNTEAFFGQGTRLTVV.

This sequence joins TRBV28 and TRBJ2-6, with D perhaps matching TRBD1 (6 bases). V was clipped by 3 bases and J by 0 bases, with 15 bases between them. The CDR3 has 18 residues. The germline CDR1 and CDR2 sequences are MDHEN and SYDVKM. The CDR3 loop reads CASSFTRTENSGANVLTF. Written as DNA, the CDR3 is TGTGCCAGCAGTTTTACCCGGACAGAGAACTCTGGGGCCAACGTCCTGACTTTC.

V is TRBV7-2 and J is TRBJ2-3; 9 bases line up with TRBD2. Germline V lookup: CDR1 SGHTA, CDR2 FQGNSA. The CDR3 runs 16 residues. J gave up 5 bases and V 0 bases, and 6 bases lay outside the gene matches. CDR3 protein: CASSLAISGGLDTQYF. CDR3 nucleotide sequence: TGTGCCAGCAGCTTAGCAATAAGCGGGGGGTTAGATACGCAGTATTTT.

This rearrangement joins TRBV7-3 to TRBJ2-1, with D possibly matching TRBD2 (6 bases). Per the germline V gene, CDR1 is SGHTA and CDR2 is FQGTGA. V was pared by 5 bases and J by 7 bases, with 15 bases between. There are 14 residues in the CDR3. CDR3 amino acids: CASSAGRGWNEQFF. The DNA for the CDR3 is TGTGCCAGCAGCGCCGGCCGGGGGTGGAATGAGCAGTTCTTC.

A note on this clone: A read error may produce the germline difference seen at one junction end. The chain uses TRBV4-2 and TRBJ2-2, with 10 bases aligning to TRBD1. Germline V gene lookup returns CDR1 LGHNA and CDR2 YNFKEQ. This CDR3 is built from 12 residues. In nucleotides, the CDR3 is TGTGCCAGCAGCGCCGGGACAGGGGACCTGTTTTTT. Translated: CASSAGTGDLFF.

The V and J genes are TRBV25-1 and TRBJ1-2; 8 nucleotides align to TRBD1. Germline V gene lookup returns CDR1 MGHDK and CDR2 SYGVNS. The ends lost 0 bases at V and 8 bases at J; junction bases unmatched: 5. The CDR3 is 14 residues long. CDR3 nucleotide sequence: TGTGCCAGCAGTGAATATCAGGGGGCGACCGGCTACACCTTC. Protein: CASSEYQGATGYTF.

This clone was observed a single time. In DNA form, the CDR3 reads TGTGCCACCAGCAGAGGACAGGGAGTCCAGCCCCAGCATTTT. It encodes CATSRGQGVQPQHF. This chain uses TRBV15 with TRBJ1-5; 7 bases fit TRBD1. V lost 1 base and J lost 7; bases outside the gene matches: 4. This CDR3 has 14 residues. Germline CDR1 and CDR2: LNHNV and YYDKDF (reference sequence).

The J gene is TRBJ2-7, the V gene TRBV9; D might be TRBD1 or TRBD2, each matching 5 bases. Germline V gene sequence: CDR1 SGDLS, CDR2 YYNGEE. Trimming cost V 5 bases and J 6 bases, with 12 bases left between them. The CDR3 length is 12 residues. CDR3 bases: TGTGCCAGCAGTGCTGGGGCGGGCGAGCAGTACTTC. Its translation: CASSAGAGEQYF.

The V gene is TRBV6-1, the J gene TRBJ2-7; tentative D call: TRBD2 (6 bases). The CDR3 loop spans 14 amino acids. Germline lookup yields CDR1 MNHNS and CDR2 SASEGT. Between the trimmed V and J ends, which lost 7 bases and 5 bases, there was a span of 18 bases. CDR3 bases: TGTGCCAGCACCGCCGCGGGGCGGGCCGACGAGCAGTACTTC. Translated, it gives CASTAAGRADEQYF.

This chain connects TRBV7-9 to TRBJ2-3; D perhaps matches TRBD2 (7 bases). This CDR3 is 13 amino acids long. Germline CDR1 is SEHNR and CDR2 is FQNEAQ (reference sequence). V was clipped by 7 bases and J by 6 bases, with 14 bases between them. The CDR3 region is CASTGGGGDTQYF. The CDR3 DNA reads TGTGCCAGCACCGGGGGAGGGGGTGATACGCAGTATTTT. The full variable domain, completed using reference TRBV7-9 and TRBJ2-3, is DTGVSQNPRHKITKRGQNVTFRCDPISEHNRLYWYRQTLGQGPEFLTYFQNEAQLEKSRLLSDRFSAERPKGSFSTLEIQRTEQGDSAMYLCASTGGGGDTQYFGPGTRLTVL.

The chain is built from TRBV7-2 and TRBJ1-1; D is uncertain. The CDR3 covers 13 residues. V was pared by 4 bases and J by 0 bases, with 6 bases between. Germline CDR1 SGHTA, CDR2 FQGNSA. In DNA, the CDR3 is TGTGCCAGCAGCTCCAGCATGAACACTGAAGCTTTCTTT. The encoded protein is CASSSSMNTEAFF.

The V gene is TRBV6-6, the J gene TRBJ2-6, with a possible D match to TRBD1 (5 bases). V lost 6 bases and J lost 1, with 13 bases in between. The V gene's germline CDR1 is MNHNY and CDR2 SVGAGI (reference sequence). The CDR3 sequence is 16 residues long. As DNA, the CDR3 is TGTGCCAGCAGGACAGCCGGCAGGTCTGGGGCCAACGTCCTGACTTTC. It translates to CASRTAGRSGANVLTF.

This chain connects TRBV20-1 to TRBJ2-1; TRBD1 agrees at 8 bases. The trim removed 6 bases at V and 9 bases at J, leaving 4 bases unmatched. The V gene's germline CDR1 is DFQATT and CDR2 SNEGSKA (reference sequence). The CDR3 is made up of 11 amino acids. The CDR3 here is CSARTGGEQFF. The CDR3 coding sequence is TGCAGTGCCAGAACAGGGGGTGAGCAGTTCTTC.

Here the CDR3 DNA reads TGTGCCAGCAGTTACTCATCTTCGGGGGGAGACACTGAAGCTTTCTTT. Its protein is CASSYSSSGGDTEAFF. V and J are TRBV6-5 and TRBJ1-1; perhaps TRBD1 as D (5 bases). The CDR3 sequence is 16 residues long. Between the trimmed V and J ends, which lost 0 bases and 3 bases, there was a span of 14 bases. Germline V gene lookup returns CDR1 MNHEY and CDR2 SVGAGI.

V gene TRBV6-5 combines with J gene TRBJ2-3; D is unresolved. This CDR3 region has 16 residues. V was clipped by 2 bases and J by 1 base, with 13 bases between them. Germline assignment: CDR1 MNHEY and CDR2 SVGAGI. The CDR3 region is CASSYTYSGGTDTQYF. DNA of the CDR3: TGTGCCAGCAGTTACACGTACAGTGGAGGCACAGATACGCAGTATTTT.

This CDR3 is CASSPPKQGSQPQHF. CDR3 in DNA: TGTGCCAGCTCACCACCAAAACAGGGAAGTCAGCCCCAGCATTTT. The chain combines TRBV18 with TRBJ1-5, with D possibly matching TRBD1 (6 bases). Trimming left V 0 bases short and J 6 bases short, with 12 bases between. This CDR3 comprises 15 residues. Germline values: CDR1 KGHSH, CDR2 LQKENI.

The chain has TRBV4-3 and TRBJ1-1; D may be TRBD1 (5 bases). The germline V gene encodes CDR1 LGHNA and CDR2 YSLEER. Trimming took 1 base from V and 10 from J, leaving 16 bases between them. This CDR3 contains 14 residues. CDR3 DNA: TGCGCCAGCAGCCAAGGCCAAGAGGGGAGGCGAGCTTTCTTT. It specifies CASSQGQEGRRAFF.

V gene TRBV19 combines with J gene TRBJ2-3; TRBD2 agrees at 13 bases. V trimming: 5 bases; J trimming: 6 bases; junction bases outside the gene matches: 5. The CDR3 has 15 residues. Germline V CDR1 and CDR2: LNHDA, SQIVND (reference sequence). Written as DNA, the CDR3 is TGTGCCAGTAGTCTGACTAGCGGGGGGTGGGATACGCAGTATTTT. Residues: CASSLTSGGWDTQYF.

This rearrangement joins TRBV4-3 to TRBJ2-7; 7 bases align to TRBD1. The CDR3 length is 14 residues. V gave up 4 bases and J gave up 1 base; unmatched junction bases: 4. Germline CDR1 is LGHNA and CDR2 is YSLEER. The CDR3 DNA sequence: TGCGCCAGCAGCCCAGGGACAGTTTCCTACGAGCAGTACTTC. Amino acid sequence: CASSPGTVSYEQYF.

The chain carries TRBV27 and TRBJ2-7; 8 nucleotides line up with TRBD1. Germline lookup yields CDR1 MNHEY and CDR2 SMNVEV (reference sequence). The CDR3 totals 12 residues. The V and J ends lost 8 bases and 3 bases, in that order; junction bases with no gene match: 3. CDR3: CASHGQGYEQYF. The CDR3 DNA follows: TGTGCCAGCCATGGACAGGGCTACGAGCAGTACTTC.

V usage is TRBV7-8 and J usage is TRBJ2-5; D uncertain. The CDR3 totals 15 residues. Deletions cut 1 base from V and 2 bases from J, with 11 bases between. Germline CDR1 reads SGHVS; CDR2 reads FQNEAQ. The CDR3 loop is CASSLGWQEQETQYF. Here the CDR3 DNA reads TGTGCCAGCAGCTTAGGCTGGCAGGAACAAGAGACCCAGTACTTC.